This entry is about one T cell receptor (beta chain). Antigen unknown. The record originates from a study of CD4 T cells in relation to SARS-CoV-2 and coronaviruses. Across the study: PBMCs were cultured with antigen for roughly 11 days before TCR beta sequencing. Study-level findings and limits: The cross-reactivity analysis covered only spike protein, not other viral proteins.

Profiling relied on immunoSEQ multiplex PCR, and the TCRdb table lists in-frame clones only, not all of them. Among about 30,000 clones, around 72% were seen once, and the ten largest hold around an eighth. V was clipped by 3 bases and J by 0 bases; unmatched bases: 7. Germline V gene lookup returns CDR1 SGHRS and CDR2 YFSETQ. The CDR3 is made up of 19 amino acids. Before the COVID-19 pandemic, during about 2011-2018, CD4+ T cells were taken from unexposed donors. The cells were cultured for over eight days before CD4+ T cells were isolated. As cell numbers allowed, unexposed-donor CD4+ T cells faced SARS-CoV-2 S/N and four cold-coronavirus spikes. PBMCs were plated at 1.5 million to 2 million per well in IL-2-containing medium.

The receptor was derived from a human donor in good health. Sample: CD4+ T cells from PBMCs, cultured in vitro. The chain combines TRBV5-1 with TRBJ2-2, with 14 bases aligning to TRBD2. The CDR3: CASSWTSGGPTANTGELFF. In DNA form, the CDR3 reads TGCGCCAGCAGCTGGACTAGCGGGGGGCCCACCGCGAACACCGGGGAGCTGTTTTTT.